The entry below describes one T cell receptor (beta chain). Its antigen is still unknown. Isolated RNA was reverse transcribed in full, so expressed TCRB transcripts were sequenced. The method was immunoSEQ multiplex PCR; TCRdb's version includes in-frame clones alone and lacks a portion of them. This sample has about 230,000 clones, with about 10% found just once. The record originates from a study of beta chain features in type 1 diabetes. Study summary: No age, gender or cell yield differences were seen between patients and healthy donors. Study-level results: In cDNA sequencing, cells with high TCR expression could be over-represented. PCR might favor shorter templates, but any such skew would affect patients and controls equally. Comparison showed that naive, central memory and Treg TCRB repertoires appeared more similar among patients than among healthy donors.

The V and J ends lost 4 bases and 0 bases, in that order; junction bases with no gene match: 9. The germline V gene has CDR1 SGHDT and CDR2 YYEEEE. The CDR3 spans 16 residues. This TCR derives from a young woman in good health. Material: naive CD4+ T cells from blood. The gene calls are TRBV5-6 and TRBJ1-1; TRBD1 matches 7 bases. Here the CDR3 reads CASSPGTVLMNTEAFF. Written as DNA, the CDR3 is TGTGCCAGCAGCCCCGGGACAGTCCTCATGAACACTGAAGCTTTCTTT.